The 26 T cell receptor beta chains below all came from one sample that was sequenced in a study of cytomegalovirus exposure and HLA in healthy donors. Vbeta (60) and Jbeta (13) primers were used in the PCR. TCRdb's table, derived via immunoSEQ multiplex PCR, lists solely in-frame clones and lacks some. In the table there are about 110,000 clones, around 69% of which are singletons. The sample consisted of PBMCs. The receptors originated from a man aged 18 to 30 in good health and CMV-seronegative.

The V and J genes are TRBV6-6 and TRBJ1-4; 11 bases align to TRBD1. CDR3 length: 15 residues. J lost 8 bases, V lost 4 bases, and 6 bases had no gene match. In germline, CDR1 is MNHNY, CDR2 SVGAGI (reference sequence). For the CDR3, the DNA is TGTGCCAGCAGTTCCGGACAGGGGGCAAGAGAAAAACTGTTTTTT. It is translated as CASSSGQGAREKLFF.

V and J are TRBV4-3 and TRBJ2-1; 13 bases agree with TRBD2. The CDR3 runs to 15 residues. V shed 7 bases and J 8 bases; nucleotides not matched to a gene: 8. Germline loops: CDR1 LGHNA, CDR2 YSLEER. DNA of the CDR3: TGCGCCAGCACCAGGACTAGCGGGGGCGTGGATGAGCAGTTCTTC. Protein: CASTRTSGGVDEQFF.

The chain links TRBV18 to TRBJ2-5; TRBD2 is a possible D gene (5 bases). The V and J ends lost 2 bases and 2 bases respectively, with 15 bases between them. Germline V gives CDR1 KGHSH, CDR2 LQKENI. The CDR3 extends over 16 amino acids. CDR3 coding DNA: TGTGCCAGCTCACCAGGTTTTCTAAGGACTCAAGAGACCCAGTACTTC. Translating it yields CASSPGFLRTQETQYF.

CDR3 loop: CASSLRPSYNEQFF. CDR3 coding DNA: TGTGCCAGCAGCTTGAGGCCGTCCTACAATGAGCAGTTCTTC. V and J are TRBV11-3 and TRBJ2-1; D remains unclear. Germline V gene lookup returns CDR1 SGHNT and CDR2 YENEEA. Trimming left V 3 bases short and J 1 base short, with 7 bases between. CDR3 length: 14 amino acids.

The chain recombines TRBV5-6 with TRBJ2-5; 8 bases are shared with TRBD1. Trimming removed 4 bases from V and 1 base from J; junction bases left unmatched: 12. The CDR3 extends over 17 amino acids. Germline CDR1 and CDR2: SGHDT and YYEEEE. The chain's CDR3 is CASSPGVDRAFQETQYF. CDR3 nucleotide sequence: TGTGCCAGCAGCCCCGGGGTGGACAGGGCGTTCCAAGAGACCCAGTACTTC.

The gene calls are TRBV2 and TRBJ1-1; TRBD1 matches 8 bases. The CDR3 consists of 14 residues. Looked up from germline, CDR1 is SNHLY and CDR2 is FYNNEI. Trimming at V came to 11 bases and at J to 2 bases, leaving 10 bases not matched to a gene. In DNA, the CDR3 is TGTGCCGGAATTAAGGACAGGGCCAACACTGAAGCTTTCTTT. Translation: CAGIKDRANTEAFF.

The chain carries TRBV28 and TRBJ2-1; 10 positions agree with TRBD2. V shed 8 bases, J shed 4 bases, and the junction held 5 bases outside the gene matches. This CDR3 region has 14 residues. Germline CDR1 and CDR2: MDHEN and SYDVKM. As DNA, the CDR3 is TGTGCCAGCCTACTAGCGGGACCTTACAATGAGCAGTTCTTC. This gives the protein CASLLAGPYNEQFF.

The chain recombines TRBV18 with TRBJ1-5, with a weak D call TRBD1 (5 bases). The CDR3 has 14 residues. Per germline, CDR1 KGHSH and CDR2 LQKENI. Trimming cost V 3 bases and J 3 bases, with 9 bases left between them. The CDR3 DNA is TGTGCCAGCTCACCTCAGGGTCCCAATCAGCCCCAGCATTTT. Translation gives CASSPQGPNQPQHF.

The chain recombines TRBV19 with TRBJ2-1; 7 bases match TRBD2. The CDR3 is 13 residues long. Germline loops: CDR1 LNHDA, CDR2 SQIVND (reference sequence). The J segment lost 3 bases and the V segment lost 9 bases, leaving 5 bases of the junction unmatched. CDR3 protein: CARPSGGYNEQFF. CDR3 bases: TGTGCCAGGCCCTCGGGGGGCTACAATGAGCAGTTCTTC.

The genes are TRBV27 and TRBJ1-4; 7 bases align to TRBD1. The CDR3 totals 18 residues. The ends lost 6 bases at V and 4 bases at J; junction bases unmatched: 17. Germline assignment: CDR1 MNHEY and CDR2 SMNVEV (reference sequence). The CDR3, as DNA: TGTGCCAGCAGATCGGGAAGGCAAGGGGGACAGCTTAATGAAAAACTGTTTTTT. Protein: CASRSGRQGGQLNEKLFF.

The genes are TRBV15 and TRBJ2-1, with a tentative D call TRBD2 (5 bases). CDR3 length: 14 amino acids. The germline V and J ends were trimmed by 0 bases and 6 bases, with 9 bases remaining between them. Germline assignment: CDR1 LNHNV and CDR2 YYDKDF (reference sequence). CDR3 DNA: TGTGCCACCAGCAGAGATTTGGACTCCAATGAGCAGTTCTTC. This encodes CATSRDLDSNEQFF. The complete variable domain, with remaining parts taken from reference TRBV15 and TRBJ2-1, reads DAMVIQNPRYQVTQFGKPVTLSCSQTLNHNVMYWYQQKSSQAPKLLFHYYDKDFNNEADTPDNFQSRRPNTSFCFLDIRSPGLGDTAMYLCATSRDLDSNEQFFGPGTRLTVL.

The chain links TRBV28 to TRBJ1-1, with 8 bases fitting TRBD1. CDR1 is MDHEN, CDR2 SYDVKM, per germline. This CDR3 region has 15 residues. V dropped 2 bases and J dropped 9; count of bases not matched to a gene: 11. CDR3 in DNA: TGTGCCAGCAGTTTAGTGACAGGGGCGGTCAGAAAAGCTTTCTTT. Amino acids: CASSLVTGAVRKAFF. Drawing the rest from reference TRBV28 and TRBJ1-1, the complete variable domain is DVKVTQSSRYLVKRTGEKVFLECVQDMDHENMFWYRQDPGLGLRLIYFSYDVKMKEKGDIPEGYSVSREKKERFSLILESASTNQTSMYLCASSLVTGAVRKAFFGQGTRLTVV.

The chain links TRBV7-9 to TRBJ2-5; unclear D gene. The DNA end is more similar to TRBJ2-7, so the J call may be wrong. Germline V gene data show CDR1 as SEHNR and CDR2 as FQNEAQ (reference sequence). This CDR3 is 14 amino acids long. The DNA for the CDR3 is TGTGCCAGCAGCTTCGAGTCAAGCTCCTACGAGCAGTACTTC. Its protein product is CASSFESSSYEQYF.

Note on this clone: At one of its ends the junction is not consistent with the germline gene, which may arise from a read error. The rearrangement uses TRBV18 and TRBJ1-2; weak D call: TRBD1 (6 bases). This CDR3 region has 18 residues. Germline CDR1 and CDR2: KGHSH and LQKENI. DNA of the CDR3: TGTGCCAGCTCACCAACTTCCCGGGACACATCCTCTAACTATGGCTACCCCTTC. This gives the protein CASSPTSRDTSSNYGYPF.

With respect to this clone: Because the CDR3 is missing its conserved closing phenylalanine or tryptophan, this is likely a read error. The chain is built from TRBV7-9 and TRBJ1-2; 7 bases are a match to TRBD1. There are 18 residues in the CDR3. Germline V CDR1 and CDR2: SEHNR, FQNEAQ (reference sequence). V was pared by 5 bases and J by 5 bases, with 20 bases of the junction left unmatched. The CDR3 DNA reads TGTGCCAGCAGCCCAGCCGGCGCAGGGGGTGGAGGGGATTATGGCTACACCCTC. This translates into CASSPAGAGGGGDYGYTL.

CDR3 sequence reads: CASSKKGPDTQYF. CDR3 coding DNA: TGTGCCAGCAGTAAGAAGGGGCCAGATACGCAGTATTTT. The V gene is TRBV5-4, the J gene TRBJ2-3, with D tentatively TRBD1 (5 bases). Trimming stripped 5 bases from V and 4 bases from J, with 11 bases between. The CDR3 totals 13 residues. Germline loops: CDR1 SGHNT, CDR2 YYREEE (reference sequence).

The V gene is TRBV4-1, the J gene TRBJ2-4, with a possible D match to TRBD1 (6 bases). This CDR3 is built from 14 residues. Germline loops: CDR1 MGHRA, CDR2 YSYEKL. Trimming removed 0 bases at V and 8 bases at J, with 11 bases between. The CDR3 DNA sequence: TGCGCCAGCAGCCAAGACAGGGGAATAGACATTCAGTACTTC. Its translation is CASSQDRGIDIQYF.

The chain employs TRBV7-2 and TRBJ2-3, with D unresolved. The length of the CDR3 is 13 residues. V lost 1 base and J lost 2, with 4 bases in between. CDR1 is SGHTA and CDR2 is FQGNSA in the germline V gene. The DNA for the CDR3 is TGTGCCAGCAGCTTAGAGCACACAGATACGCAGTATTTT. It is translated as CASSLEHTDTQYF.

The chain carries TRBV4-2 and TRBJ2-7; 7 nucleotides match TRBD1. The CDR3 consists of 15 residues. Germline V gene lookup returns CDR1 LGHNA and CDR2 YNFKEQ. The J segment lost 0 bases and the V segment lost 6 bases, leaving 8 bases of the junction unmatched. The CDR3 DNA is TGTGCCAGCAGACGTATAACAGGGGACTCCTACGAGCAGTACTTC. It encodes CASRRITGDSYEQYF.

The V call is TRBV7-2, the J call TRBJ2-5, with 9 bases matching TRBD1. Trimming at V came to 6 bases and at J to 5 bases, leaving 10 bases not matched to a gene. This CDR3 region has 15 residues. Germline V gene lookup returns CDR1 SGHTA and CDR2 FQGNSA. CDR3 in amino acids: CASRSPGQGEETQYF. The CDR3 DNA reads TGTGCCAGCAGATCCCCGGGACAGGGTGAGGAGACCCAGTACTTC.

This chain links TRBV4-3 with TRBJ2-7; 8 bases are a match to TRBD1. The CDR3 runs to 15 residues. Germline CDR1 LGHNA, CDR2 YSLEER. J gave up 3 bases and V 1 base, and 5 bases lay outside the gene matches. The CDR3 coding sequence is TGCGCCAGCAGCCAAGGCGGACAGGGAATCTACGAGCAGTACTTC. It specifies CASSQGGQGIYEQYF.

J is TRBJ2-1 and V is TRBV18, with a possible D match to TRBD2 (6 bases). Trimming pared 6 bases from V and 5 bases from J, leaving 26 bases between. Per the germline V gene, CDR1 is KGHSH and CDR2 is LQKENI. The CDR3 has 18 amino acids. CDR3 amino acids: CASSKTMARGPPDNEQFF. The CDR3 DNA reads TGTGCCAGCTCGAAGACGATGGCGCGGGGCCCCCCGGACAATGAGCAGTTCTTC.

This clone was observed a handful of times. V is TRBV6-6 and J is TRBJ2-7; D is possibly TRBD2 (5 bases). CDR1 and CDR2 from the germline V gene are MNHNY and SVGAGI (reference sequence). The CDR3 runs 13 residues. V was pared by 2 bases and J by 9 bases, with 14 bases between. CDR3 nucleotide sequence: TGTGCCAGCAGTTACGAGGGCCGCTTGGGGCAGTACTTC. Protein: CASSYEGRLGQYF.

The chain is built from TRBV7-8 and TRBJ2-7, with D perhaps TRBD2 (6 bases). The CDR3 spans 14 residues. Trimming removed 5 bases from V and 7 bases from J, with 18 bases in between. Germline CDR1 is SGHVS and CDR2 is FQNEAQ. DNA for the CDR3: TGTGCCAGCAGCCCCCGGGTAGGGAGGTGGGAGCAGTACTTC. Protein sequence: CASSPRVGRWEQYF.

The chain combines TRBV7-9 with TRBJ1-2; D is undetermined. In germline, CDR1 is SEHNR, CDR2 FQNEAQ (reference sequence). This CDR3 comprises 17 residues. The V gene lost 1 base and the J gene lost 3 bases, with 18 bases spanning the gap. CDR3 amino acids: CASSLGSRVITHYGYTF. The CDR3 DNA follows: TGTGCCAGCAGCTTAGGTAGCCGGGTGATAACCCACTATGGCTACACCTTC.

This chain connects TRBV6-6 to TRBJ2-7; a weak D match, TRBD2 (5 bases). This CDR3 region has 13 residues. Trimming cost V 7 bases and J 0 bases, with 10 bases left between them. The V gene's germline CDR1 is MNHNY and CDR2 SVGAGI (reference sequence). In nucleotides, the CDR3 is TGTGCCAGCACCCCGGGAACCTCCTACGAGCAGTACTTC. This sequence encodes CASTPGTSYEQYF.